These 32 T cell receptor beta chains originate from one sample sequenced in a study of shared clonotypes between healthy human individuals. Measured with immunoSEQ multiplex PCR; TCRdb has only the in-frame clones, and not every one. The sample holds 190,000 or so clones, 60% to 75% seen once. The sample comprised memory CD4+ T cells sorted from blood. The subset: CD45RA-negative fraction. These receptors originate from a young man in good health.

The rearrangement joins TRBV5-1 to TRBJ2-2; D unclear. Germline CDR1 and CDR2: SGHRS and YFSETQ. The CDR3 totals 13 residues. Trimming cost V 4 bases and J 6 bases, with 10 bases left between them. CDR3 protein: CASSTGDPGELFF. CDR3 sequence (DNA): TGCGCCAGCAGCACCGGAGACCCCGGGGAGCTGTTTTTT.

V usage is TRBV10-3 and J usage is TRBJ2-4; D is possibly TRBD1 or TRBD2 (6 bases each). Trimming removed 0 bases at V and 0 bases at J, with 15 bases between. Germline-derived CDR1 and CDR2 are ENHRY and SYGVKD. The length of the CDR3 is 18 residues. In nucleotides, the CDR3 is TGTGCCATCAGTGAGTCCGGGGGACAAACTCTAGCCAAAAACATTCAGTACTTC. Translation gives CAISESGGQTLAKNIQYF.

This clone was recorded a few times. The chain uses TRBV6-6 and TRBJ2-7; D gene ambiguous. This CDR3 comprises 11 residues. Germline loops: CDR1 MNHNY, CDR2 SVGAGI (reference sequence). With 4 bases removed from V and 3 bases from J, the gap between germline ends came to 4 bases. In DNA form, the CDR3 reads TGTGCCAGCAGTTCGGTCTACGAGCAGTACTTC. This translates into CASSSVYEQYF.

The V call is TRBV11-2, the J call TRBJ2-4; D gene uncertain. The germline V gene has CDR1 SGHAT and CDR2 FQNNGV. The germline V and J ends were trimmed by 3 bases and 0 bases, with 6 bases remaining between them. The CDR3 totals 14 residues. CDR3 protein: CASSFGLAKNIQYF. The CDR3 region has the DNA TGTGCCAGCAGCTTTGGCCTAGCCAAAAACATTCAGTACTTC.

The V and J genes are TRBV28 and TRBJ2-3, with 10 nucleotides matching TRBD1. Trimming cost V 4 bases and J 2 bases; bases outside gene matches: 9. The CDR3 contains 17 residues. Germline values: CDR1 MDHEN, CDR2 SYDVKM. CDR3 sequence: CASSSIRDRGNTDTQYF. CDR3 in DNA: TGTGCCAGCAGTTCCATCCGGGACAGGGGAAACACAGATACGCAGTATTTT.

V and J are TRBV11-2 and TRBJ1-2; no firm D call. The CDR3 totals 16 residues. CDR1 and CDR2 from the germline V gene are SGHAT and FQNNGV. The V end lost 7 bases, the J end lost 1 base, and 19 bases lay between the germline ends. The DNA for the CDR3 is TGTGCCAGCAATAAGCCGTTCTCGAAGGATAACTATGGCTACACCTTC. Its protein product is CASNKPFSKDNYGYTF.

CDR3 bases: TGCAGCGTTTATGGGGCTGGGGAGGCTAACGAGCAGTACTTC. It translates to CSVYGAGEANEQYF. The J gene is TRBJ2-7, the V gene TRBV29-1, with a tentative D call TRBD2 (6 bases). V lost 5 bases, J lost 5 bases, and 19 bases lay in between. Per germline, CDR1 SQVTM and CDR2 ANQGSEA. The CDR3 covers 14 residues.

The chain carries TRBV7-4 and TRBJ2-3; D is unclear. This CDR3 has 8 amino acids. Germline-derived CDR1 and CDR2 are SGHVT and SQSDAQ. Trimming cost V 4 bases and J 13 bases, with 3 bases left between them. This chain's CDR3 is CASSSEYF. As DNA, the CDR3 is TGTGCCAGCAGCTCCGAGTATTTT.

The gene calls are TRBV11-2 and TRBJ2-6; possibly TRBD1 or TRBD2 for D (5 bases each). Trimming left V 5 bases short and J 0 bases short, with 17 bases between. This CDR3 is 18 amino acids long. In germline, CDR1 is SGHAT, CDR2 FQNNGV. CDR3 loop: CASSLNGAELSGANVLTF. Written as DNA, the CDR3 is TGTGCCAGCAGCCTTAACGGGGCAGAACTCTCTGGGGCCAACGTCCTGACTTTC.

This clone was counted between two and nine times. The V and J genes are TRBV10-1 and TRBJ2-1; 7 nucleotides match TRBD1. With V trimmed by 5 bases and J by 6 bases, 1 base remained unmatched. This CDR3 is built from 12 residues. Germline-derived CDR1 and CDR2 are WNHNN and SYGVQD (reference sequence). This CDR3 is CASSTGVNEQFF. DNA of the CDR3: TGCGCCAGCAGTACAGGGGTCAATGAGCAGTTCTTC.

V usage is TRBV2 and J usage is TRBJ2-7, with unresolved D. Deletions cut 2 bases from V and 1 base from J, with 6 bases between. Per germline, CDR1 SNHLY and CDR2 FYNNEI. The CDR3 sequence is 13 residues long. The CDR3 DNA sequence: TGTGCCAGCAGTGAATCCGTATCCTACGAGCAGTACTTC. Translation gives CASSESVSYEQYF.

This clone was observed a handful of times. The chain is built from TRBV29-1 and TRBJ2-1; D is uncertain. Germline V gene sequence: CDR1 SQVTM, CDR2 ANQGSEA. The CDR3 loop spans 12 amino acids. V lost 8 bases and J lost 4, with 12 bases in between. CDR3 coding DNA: TGCAGCTTGCCGGGCCTGTACAATGAGCAGTTCTTC. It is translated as CSLPGLYNEQFF.

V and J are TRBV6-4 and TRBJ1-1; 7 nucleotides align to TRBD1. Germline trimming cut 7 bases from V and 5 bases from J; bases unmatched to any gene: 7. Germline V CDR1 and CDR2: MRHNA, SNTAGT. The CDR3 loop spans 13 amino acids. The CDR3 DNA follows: TGTGCCAGCAAAAGGGGGCCGGATACTGAAGCTTTCTTT. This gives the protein CASKRGPDTEAFF.

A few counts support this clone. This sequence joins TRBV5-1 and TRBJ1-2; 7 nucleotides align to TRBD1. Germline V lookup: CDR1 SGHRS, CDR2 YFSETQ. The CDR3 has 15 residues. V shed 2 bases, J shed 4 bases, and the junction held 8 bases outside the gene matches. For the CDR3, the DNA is TGCGCCAGCAGCTTAAGCCTCGGGACAGTCTATGGCTACACCTTC. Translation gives CASSLSLGTVYGYTF.

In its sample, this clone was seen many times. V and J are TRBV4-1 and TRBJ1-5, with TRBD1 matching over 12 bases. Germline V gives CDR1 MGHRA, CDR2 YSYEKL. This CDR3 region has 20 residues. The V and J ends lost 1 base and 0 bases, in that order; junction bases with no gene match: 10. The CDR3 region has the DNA TGCGCCAGCAGCCAAGGGGAGTGGGGACAGGGGGCTAATAGCAATCAGCCCCAGCATTTT. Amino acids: CASSQGEWGQGANSNQPQHF.

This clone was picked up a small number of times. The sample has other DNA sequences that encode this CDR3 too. CDR3 protein: CASSLNQNTEAFF. CDR3 sequence (DNA): TGCGCCAGCAGCCTAAACCAGAACACTGAAGCTTTCTTT. V is TRBV5-1 and J is TRBJ1-1; D not resolved. The germline V gene has CDR1 SGHRS and CDR2 YFSETQ. V was shortened by 4 bases and J by 1 base, with 8 bases between the two germline ends. This CDR3 comprises 13 residues.

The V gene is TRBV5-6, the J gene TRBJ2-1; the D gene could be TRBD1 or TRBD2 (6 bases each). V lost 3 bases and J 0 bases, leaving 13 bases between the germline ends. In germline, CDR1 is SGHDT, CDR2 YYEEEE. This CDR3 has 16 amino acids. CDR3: CASSSLGGSSYNEQFF. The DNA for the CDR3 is TGTGCCAGCAGCTCTTTAGGGGGGAGCTCCTACAATGAGCAGTTCTTC.

The DNA of the CDR3 is TGTGCCAGCAGCGTACGCCCGAGTGCCGGGGAGCTGTTTTTT. The encoded protein is CASSVRPSAGELFF. The chain carries TRBV9 and TRBJ2-2, with D uncertain. Germline CDR1 reads SGDLS; CDR2 reads YYNGEE. The CDR3 is 14 residues long. The V end lost 1 base, the J end lost 6 bases, and 10 bases lay between the germline ends.

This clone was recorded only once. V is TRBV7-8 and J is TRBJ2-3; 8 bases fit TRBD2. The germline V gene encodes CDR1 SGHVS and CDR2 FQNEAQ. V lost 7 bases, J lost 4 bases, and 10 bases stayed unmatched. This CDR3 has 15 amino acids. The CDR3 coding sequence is TGTGCCAGCAACCCCGGGACTAGGGGATCAGATACGCAGTATTTT. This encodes CASNPGTRGSDTQYF.

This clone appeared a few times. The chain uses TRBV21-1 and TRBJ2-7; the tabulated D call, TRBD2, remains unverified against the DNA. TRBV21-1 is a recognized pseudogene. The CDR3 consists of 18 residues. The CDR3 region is CASSKGGCRLASTYEQYF. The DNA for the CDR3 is TGTGCCAGCAGCAAAGGAGGATGCAGGCTAGCGTCGACCTACGAGCAGTACTTC.

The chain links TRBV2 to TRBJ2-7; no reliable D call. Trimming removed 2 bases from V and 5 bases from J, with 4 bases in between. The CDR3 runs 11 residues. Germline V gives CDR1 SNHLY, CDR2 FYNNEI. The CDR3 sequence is CASSERHEQYF. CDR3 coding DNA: TGTGCCAGCAGTGAAAGGCACGAGCAGTACTTC.

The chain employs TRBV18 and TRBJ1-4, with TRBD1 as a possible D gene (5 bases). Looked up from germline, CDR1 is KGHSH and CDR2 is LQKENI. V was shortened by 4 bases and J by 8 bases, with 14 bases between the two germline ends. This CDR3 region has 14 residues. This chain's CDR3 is CASSREGPREKLFF. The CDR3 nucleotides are TGTGCCAGCTCACGGGAGGGACCGCGCGAAAAACTGTTTTTT.

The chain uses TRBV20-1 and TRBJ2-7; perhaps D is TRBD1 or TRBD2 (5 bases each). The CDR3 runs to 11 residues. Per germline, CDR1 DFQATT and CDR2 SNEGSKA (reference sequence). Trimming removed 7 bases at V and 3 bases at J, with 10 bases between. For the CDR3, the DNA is TGCAGTGGGGACGATATCTACGAGCAGTACTTC. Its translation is CSGDDIYEQYF.

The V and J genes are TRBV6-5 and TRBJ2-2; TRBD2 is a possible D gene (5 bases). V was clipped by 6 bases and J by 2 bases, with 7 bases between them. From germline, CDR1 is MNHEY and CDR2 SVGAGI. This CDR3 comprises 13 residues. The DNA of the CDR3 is TGTGCCAGCAGAGGACTTAACACCGGGGAGCTGTTTTTT. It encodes CASRGLNTGELFF.

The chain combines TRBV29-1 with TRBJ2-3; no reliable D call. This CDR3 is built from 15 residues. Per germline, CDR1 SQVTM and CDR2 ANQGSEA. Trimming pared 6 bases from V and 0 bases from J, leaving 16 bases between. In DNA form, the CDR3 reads TGCAGCGTGGAGAGCAGGTTATCTAGCACAGATACGCAGTATTTT. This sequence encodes CSVESRLSSTDTQYF.

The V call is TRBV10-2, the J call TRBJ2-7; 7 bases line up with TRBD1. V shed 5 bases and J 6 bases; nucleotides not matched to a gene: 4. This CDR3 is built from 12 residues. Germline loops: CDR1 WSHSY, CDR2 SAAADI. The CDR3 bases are TGCGCCAGCAGTACCAGGGGGTTCGAGCAGTACTTC. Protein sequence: CASSTRGFEQYF.

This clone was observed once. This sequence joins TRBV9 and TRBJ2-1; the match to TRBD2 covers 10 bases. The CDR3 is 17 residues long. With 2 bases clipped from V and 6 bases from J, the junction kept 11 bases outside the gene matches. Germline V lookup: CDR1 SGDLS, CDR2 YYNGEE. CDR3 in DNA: TGTGCCAGCAGCGTCGGGAGCGGGAGGGGACACGGCAATGAGCAGTTCTTC. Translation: CASSVGSGRGHGNEQFF.

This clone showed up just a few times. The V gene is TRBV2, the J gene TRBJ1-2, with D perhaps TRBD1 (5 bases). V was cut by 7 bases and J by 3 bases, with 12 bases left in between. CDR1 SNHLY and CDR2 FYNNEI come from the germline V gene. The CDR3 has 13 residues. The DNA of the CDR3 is TGTGCCAGCACCGCTGGGGGTTACTATGGCTACACCTTC. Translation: CASTAGGYYGYTF.

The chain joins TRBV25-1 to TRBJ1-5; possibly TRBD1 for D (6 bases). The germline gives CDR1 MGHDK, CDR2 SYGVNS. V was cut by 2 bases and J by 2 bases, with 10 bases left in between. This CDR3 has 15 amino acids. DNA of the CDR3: TGTGCCAGCAGTGAAGGAGGGGGTGGCAATCAGCCCCAGCATTTT. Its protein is CASSEGGGGNQPQHF.

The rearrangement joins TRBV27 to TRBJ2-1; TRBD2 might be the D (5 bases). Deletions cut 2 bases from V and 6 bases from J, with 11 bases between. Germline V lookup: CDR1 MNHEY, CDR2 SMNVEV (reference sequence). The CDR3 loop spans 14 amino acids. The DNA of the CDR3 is TGTGCCAGCAGTTTAGTTGGACTCGGCAATGAGCAGTTCTTC. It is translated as CASSLVGLGNEQFF.

CDR3 sequence: CASSLDWVGETQYF. CDR3 DNA: TGTGCCAGCAGCTTGGACTGGGTAGGGGAGACCCAGTACTTC. This chain joins TRBV5-5 and TRBJ2-5, with unresolved D. Trimming removed 0 bases from V and 5 bases from J, with 11 bases in between. This CDR3 is built from 14 residues. Germline assignment: CDR1 SGHKS and CDR2 YYEKEE (reference sequence).

CDR3 sequence: CASSVMDSNQPQHF. CDR3 DNA: TGTGCCAGCAGCGTAATGGACAGCAATCAGCCCCAGCATTTT. This chain links TRBV5-5 with TRBJ1-5, with unresolved D. The germline V gene has CDR1 SGHKS and CDR2 YYEKEE (reference sequence). V lost 4 bases and J 1 base, leaving 9 bases between the germline ends. The CDR3 contains 14 residues.